The T cell receptor beta chain described here comes from a study of shared clonotypes between healthy human individuals. Notes on the study in general: Deeper or shallower sequencing was expected to change how clonotypes are shared among donors.

The naive CD8 fraction comprised CD45RO-negative cells positively selected for CCR7 and excluded terminally differentiated effector memory CD45RA+ cells. About this clone: What it binds is not known. The same CDR3 can be traced to other DNA sequences in this sample.

Every subset's genomic DNA went evenly onto several immunoSEQ plates. Under the authors' procedure: Filtering differed because ImmunoSEQ produced junction-only sequences that carried no quality scores. Generated by immunoSEQ multiplex PCR, the TCRdb table keeps only in-frame clones and is missing some. The V and J calls and the clone size are those of that table, but D and trimming were determined from the DNA. The repertoire holds about 2.1 million clones, with just under 95% as singletons. The CDR3 length is 12 residues. Germline V CDR1 and CDR2: SNHLY, FYNNEI. Trimming cost V 5 bases and J 2 bases; bases outside gene matches: 0.

The clonotype was recovered from a man aged 18 to 29 in good health. Some clones in this sample may be carry-over from other donors' samples. The rearrangement uses TRBV2 and TRBJ2-7, with 7 bases lining up with TRBD2. Sequencing used naive CD8+ T cells from PBMCs. CDR3 sequence (DNA): TGTGCCAGCAGTAGCGGGACCTACGAGCAGTACTTC. It is translated as CASSSGTYEQYF.